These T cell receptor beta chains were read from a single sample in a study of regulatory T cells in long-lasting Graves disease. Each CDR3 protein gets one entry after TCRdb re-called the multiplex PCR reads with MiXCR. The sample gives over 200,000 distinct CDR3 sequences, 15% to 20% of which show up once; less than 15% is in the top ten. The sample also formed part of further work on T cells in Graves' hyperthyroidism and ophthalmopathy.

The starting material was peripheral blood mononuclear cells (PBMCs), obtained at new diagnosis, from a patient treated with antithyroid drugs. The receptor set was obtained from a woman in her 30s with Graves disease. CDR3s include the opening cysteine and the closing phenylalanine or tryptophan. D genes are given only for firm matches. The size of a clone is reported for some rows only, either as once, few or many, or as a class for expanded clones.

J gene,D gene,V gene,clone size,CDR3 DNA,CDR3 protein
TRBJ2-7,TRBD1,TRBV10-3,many,TGTGCCATCAGTGAGTCGGGTCAGGGGGCCGACGAGCAGTACTTC,CAISESGQGADEQYF
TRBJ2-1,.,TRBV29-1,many,TGCAGCGTTGAGAACAGGGAGGGAGAGCAGTTCTTC,CSVENREGEQFF
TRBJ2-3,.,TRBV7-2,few,TGTGCCAGCAGCTTACTAGTGATTAACACAGATACGCAGTATTTT,CASSLLVINTDTQYF
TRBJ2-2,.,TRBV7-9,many,TGTGCCAGCAGCTTCAAAGGAGAAGGCGGGGAGCTGTTTTTT,CASSFKGEGGELFF
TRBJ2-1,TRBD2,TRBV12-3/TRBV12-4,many,TGTGCCAGCAGTCGAACGCGACTAGCGGGGGCCCCTGGGGTTCTCTTC,CASSRTRLAGAPGVLF
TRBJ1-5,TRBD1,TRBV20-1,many,TGCAGTGCTGGGACAGGGGATCAGCCCCAGCATTTT,CSAGTGDQPQHF
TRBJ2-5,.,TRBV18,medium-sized,TGTGCCAGCTCACCACCTTCAGCTAGGACCCAGTACTTC,CASSPPSARTQYF
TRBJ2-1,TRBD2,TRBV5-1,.,TGCGCCAGCAGCCCCTGGGGCGGGGGGCAAAACAATGAGCAGTTCTTC,CASSPWGGGQNNEQFF
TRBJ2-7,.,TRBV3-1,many,TGTGCCAGCAGCCAATCCGGACTGGCCTACGAGCAGTACTTC,CASSQSGLAYEQYF
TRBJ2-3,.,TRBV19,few,TGTGCCAGTAGGGGGACCGACCGCACAGATACGCAGTATTTT,CASRGTDRTDTQYF
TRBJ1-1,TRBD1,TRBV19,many,TGTGCCATTGGGACAGGGCTGAACACTGAAGCTTTCTTT,CAIGTGLNTEAFF
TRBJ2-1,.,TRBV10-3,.,TGTGCCATCAGTGATATACGGGGGCCAATCCAAAATGAGCAGTTCTTC,CAISDIRGPIQNEQFF
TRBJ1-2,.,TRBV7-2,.,TGTGCCAGCAGCCGGGTCCCACCAGGGGACGGCTACACCTTC,CASSRVPPGDGYTF
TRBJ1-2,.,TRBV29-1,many,TGCAGCGTTGATCGGGGGGCAGGGTCTGGCTACACCTTC,CSVDRGAGSGYTF
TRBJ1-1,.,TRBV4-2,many,TGTGCCAGCAGCCAAGATGCAGGAGAGAACACTGAAGCTTTCTTT,CASSQDAGENTEAFF
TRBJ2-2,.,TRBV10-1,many,TGCGCCAGCAGTGCCCAGGAGGCTGGCACCGGGGAGCTGTTTTTT,CASSAQEAGTGELFF
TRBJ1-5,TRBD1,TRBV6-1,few,TGTGCCAGCGGCCATGACAGGGGAGGCAATCAGCCCCAGCATTTT,CASGHDRGGNQPQHF